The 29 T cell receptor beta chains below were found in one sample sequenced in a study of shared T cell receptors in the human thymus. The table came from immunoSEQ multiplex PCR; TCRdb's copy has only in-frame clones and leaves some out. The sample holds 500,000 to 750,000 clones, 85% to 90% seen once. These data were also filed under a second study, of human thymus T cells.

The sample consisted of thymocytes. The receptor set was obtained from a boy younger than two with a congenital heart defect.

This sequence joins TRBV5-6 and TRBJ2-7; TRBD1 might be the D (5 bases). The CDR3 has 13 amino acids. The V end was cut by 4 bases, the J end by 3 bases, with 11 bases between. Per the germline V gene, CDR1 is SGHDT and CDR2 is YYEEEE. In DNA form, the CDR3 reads TGTGCCAGCAGCGTAGAACAGGACTACGAGCAGTACTTC. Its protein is CASSVEQDYEQYF.

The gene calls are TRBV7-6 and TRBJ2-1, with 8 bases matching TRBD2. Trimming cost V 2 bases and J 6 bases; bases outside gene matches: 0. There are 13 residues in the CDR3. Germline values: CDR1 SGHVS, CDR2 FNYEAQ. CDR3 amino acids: CASSLREGNEQFF. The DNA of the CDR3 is TGTGCCAGCAGCTTACGGGAGGGCAATGAGCAGTTCTTC.

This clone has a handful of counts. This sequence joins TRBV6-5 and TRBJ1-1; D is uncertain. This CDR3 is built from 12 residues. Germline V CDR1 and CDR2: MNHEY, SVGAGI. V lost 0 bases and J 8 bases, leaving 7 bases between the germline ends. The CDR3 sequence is CASSYSTGEAFF. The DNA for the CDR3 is TGTGCCAGCAGTTACTCGACGGGAGAAGCTTTCTTT.

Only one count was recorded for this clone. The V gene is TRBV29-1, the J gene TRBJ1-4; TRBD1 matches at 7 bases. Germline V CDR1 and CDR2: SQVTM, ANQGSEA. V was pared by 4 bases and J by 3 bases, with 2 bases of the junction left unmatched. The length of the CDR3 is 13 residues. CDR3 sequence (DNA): TGCAGCGTTGCTGGGACAGCTAATGAAAAACTGTTTTTT. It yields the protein CSVAGTANEKLFF.

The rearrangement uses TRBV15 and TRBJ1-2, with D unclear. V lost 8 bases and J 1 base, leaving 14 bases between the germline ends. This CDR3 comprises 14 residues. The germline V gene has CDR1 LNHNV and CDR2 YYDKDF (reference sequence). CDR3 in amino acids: CATESGGNNYGYTF. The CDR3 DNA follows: TGTGCCACCGAGTCAGGCGGGAATAACTATGGCTACACCTTC.

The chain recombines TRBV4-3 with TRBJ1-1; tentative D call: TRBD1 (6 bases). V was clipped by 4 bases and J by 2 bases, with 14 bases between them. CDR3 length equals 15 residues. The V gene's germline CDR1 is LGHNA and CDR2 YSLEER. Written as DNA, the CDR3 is TGCGCCAGCAGCCCAAGGACAGTTAAAAACACTGAAGCTTTCTTT. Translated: CASSPRTVKNTEAFF.

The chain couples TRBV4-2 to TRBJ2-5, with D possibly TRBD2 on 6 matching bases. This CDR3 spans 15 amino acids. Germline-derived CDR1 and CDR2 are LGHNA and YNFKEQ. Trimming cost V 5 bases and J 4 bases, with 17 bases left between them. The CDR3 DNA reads TGTGCCAGCAGCTTCCCAAGGAGGGCCGGAGAGACCCAGTACTTC. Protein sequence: CASSFPRRAGETQYF.

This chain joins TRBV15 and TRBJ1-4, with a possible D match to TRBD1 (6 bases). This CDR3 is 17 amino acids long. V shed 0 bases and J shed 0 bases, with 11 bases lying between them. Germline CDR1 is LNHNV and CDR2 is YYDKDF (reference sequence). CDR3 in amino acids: CATSRDWDIPTNEKLFF. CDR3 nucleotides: TGTGCCACCAGCAGAGATTGGGACATTCCAACTAATGAAAAACTGTTTTTT.

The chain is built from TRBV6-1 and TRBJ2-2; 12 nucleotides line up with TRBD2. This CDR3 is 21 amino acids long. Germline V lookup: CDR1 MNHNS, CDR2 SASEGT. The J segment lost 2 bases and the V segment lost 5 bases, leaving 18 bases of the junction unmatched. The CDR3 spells CASSKGTRLAGELINTGELFF. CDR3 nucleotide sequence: TGTGCCAGCAGTAAAGGAACCAGACTAGCGGGAGAACTTATAAACACCGGGGAGCTGTTTTTT.

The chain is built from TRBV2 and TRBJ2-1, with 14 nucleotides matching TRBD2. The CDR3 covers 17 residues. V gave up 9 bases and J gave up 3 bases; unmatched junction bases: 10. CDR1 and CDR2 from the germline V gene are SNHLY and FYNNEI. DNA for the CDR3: TGTGCCAGGACCGGGACTAGCGGGAGTTACATCTACAATGAGCAGTTCTTC. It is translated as CARTGTSGSYIYNEQFF.

The CDR3 DNA is TGCGCCAGCAGCCAAGGCAAGGCGACTAGCGGGAGTTACGAGCAGTACTTC. Protein product: CASSQGKATSGSYEQYF. This chain joins TRBV4-1 and TRBJ2-7; the match to TRBD2 covers 12 bases. Germline V lookup: CDR1 MGHRA, CDR2 YSYEKL. J was trimmed by 4 bases and V by 1 base; bases with no gene match: 8. The CDR3 covers 17 residues.

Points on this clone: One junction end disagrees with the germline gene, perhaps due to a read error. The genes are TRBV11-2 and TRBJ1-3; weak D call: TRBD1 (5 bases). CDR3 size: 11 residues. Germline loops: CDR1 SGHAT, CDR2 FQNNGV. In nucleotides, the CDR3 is TGTGCCAGCAGCTTAGGCGGACAAGGAGTCTTT. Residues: CASSLGGQGVF.

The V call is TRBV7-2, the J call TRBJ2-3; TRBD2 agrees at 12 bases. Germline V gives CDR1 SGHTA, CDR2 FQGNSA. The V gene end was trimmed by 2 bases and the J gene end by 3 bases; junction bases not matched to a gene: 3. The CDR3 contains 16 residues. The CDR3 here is CASSLLAGGVTDTQYF. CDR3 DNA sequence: TGTGCCAGCAGCTTACTAGCGGGAGGGGTGACAGATACGCAGTATTTT.

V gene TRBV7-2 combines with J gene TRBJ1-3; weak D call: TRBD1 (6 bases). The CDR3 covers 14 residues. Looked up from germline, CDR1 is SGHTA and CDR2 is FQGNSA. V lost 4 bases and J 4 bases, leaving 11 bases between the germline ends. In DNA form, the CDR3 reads TGTGCCAGCAGCTCCACAGGGATAGGAAACACCATATATTTT. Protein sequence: CASSSTGIGNTIYF.

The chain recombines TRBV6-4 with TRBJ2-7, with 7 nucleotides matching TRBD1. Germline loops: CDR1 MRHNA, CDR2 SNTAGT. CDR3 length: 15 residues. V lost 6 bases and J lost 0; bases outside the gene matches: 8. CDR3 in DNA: TGTGCCAGCAGAGCTCAGGGGGACCGCTCCTACGAGCAGTACTTC. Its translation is CASRAQGDRSYEQYF.

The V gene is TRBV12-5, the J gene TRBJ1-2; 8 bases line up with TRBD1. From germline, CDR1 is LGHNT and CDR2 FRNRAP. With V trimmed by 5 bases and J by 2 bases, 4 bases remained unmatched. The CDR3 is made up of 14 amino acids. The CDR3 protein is CASGTRQGNYGYTF. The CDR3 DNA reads TGTGCTAGTGGTACCCGACAGGGGAACTATGGCTACACCTTC.

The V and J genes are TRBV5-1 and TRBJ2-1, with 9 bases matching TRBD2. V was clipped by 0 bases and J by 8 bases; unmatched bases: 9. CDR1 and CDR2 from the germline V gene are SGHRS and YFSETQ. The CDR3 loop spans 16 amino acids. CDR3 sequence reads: CASSLGDSGRYYEQFF. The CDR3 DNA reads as TGCGCCAGCAGCTTGGGCGATAGCGGGAGATATTATGAGCAGTTCTTC.

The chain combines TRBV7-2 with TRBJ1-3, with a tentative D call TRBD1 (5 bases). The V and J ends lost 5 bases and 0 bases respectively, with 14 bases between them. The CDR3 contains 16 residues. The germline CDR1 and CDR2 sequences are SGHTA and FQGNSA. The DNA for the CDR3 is TGTGCCAGCAGCCTTAGGGGCTACCCCTCTGGAAACACCATATATTTT. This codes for CASSLRGYPSGNTIYF. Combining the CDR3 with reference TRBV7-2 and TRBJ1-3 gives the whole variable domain GAGVSQSPSNKVTEKGKDVELRCDPISGHTALYWYRQSLGQGLEFLIYFQGNSAPDKSGLPSDRFSAERTGGSVSTLTIQRTQQEDSAVYLCASSLRGYPSGNTIYFGEGSWLTVV.

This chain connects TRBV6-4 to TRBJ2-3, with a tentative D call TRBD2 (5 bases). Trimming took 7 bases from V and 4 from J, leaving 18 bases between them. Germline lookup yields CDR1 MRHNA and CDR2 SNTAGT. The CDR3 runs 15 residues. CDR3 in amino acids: CASMSGTHLPDTQYF. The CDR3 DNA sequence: TGTGCCAGCATGTCGGGAACACACCTCCCAGATACGCAGTATTTT.

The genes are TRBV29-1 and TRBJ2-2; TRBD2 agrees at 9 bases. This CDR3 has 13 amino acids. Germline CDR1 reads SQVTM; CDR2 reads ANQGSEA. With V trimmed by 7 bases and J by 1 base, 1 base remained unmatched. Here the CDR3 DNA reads TGCAGCGATAGCGGGAGGAACACCGGGGAGCTGTTTTTT. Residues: CSDSGRNTGELFF.

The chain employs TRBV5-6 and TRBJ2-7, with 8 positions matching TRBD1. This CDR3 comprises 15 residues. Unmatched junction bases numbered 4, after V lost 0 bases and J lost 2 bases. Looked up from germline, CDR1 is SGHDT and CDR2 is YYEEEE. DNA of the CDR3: TGTGCCAGCAGCTTGGGCGGACAGGGACCCTACGAGCAGTACTTC. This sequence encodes CASSLGGQGPYEQYF.

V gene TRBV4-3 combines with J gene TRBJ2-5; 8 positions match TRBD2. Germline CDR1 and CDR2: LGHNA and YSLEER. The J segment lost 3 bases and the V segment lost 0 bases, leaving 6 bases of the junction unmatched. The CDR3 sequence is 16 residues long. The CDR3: CASSQENTSGKETQYF. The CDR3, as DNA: TGCGCCAGCAGCCAAGAAAACACTAGCGGAAAAGAGACCCAGTACTTC.

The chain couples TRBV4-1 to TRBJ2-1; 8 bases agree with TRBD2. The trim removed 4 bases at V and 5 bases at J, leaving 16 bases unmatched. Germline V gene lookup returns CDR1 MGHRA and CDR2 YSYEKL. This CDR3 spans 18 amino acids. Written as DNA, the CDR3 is TGCGCCAGCAGCCGATGCGGCGAGCGGGAGATTACGAACAATGAGCAGTTCTTC. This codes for CASSRCGEREITNNEQFF.

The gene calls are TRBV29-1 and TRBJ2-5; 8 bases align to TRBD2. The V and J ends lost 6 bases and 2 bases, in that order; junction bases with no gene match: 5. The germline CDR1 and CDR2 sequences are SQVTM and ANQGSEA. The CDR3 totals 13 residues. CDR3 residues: CSVIAGTQETQYF. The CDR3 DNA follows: TGCAGCGTAATAGCGGGGACGCAAGAGACCCAGTACTTC.

This CDR3 is CACTTFNYEQYF. The DNA of the CDR3 is TGTGCCTGTACGACTTTTAACTACGAGCAGTACTTC. The chain is built from TRBV30 and TRBJ2-7; D is unclear. V was pared by 6 bases and J by 3 bases, with 12 bases between. The germline V gene has CDR1 GTSNPN and CDR2 SVGIG (reference sequence). The CDR3 is made up of 12 amino acids. The full variable domain, rest sourced from reference TRBV30 and TRBJ2-7, is SQTIHQWPATLVQPVGSPLSLECTVEGTSNPNLYWYRQAAGRGLQLLFYSVGIGQISSEVPQNLSASRPQDRQFILSSKKLLLSDSGFYLCACTTFNYEQYFGPGTRLTVT.

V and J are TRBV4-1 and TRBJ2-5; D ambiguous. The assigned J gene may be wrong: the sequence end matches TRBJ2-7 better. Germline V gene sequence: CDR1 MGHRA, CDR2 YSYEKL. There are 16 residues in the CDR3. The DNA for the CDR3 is TGCGCCAGCAGCCAAGTGTCCAGACTCTTATCCTACGAGCAGTACTTC. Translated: CASSQVSRLLSYEQYF.

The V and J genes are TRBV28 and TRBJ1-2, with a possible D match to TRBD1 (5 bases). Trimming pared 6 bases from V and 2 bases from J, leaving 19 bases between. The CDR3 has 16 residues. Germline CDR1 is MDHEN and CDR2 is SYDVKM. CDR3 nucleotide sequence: TGTGCCAGCAGCCCCGAGATAGGACACCTCAACTATGGCTACACCTTC. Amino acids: CASSPEIGHLNYGYTF.

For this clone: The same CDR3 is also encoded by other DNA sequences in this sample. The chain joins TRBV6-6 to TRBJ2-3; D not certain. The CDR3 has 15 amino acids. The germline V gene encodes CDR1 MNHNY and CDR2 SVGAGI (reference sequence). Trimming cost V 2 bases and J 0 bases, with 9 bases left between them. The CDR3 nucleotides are TGTGCCAGCAGTTACGGCGGCTCTAGCACAGATACGCAGTATTTT. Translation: CASSYGGSSTDTQYF.

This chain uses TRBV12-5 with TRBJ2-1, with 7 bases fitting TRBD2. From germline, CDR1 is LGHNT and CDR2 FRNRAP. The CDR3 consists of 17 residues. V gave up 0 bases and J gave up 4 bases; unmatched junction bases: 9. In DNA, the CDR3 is TGTGCTAGTGGTTTGGTACAAGCGGGGAACCCTTACAATGAGCAGTTCTTC. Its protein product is CASGLVQAGNPYNEQFF. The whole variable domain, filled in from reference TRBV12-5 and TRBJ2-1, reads DARVTQTPRHKVTEMGQEVTMRCQPILGHNTVFWYRQTMMQGLELLAYFRNRAPLDDSGMPKDRFSAEMPDATLATLKIQPSEPRDSAVYFCASGLVQAGNPYNEQFFGPGTRLTVL.